Listed here is a single TCR beta chain. The CDR3 length is 15 residues. The junction had 8 bases not matched to a gene; V was cut back by 4 bases and J by 2 bases. Germline V gene sequence: CDR1 MNHEY, CDR2 SMNVEV (reference sequence). TCRdb re-derived calls from the PCR reads in MiXCR, one entry per CDR3 protein. The sample lists more than 85,000 distinct CDR3 sequences; around 54% were seen once. The data stem from a study of CDR3 diversity in severe acne. The specimen was blood. The genes are TRBV27 and TRBJ2-7; 7 bases align to TRBD2. The TCR sequence derives from a male donor with severe acne vulgaris. Here the CDR3 reads CASSYSAGRAYEQYF. Written as DNA, the CDR3 is TGTGCCAGCAGTTACTCTGCGGGGAGGGCCTACGAGCAGTACTTC.